Shown below are 25 T cell receptor beta chains from a single sample sequenced in a study of T cell repertoires in cytomegalovirus infection. TCRdb redid the calling of the reads with MiXCR, one entry per CDR3 protein. The sample contains over 100,000 distinct CDR3 sequences, roughly 9.1% of which appear only once. These receptors lack a known antigen. Sequenced: PBMCs, sequenced either directly or after in vitro stimulation (not recorded which). Every receptor here comes from a human donor in good health (CMV status not recorded). Some clones in this sample may be carry-over from other donors' samples.

The chain links TRBV2 to TRBJ2-3; no firm D call. This CDR3 spans 14 amino acids. Trimming took 4 bases from V and 3 from J, leaving 11 bases between them. Germline loops: CDR1 SNHLY, CDR2 FYNNEI. CDR3 in DNA: TGTGCCAGCAGTGTTGCGCTCCCTACAGATACGCAGTATTTT. Its translation is CASSVALPTDTQYF.

A word on this clonotype: Given the absence of the conserved phenylalanine or tryptophan at the CDR3 end, a read error is likely. The chain recombines TRBV5-3 with TRBJ2-4; no definite D call. TRBV5-3 is reported as an ORF; its role is uncertain. The CDR3 consists of 15 residues. The V and J ends lost 8 bases and 7 bases respectively, with 22 bases between them. Here the CDR3 reads CASSRLPGLSNIQYY. The CDR3 bases are TGTGCCAGCAGCCGCCTTCCCGGGCTCTCCAACATTCAGTACTAC.

This clonotype was detected a few times. The chain links TRBV28 to TRBJ1-2; 7 nucleotides align to TRBD1. This CDR3 spans 17 amino acids. Germline lookup yields CDR1 MDHEN and CDR2 SYDVKM. J gave up 0 bases and V 4 bases, and 11 bases lay outside the gene matches. As DNA, the CDR3 is TGTGCCAGCAGTTCCCCCGACAGGGCCGGAGCTAACTATGGCTACACCTTC. Protein: CASSSPDRAGANYGYTF.

The chain combines TRBV4-1 with TRBJ1-2, with D tentatively TRBD1 (6 bases). The CDR3 loop spans 16 amino acids. Trimming removed 0 bases at V and 4 bases at J, with 15 bases between. The germline V gene encodes CDR1 MGHRA and CDR2 YSYEKL. The CDR3 nucleotides are TGCGCCAGCAGCCAAGAAAGATCGGGGGCTGGCTATGGCTACACCTTC. Translated: CASSQERSGAGYGYTF.

This clonotype was found a few times. V is TRBV6-1 and J is TRBJ1-1, with D unresolved. This CDR3 region has 18 residues. In germline, CDR1 is MNHNS, CDR2 SASEGT. V dropped 4 bases and J dropped 1 base, with 22 bases sitting between them. The CDR3 here is CASSVRKTDPRRNTEAFF. The CDR3 DNA follows: TGTGCCAGCAGTGTCCGAAAAACAGATCCTAGAAGGAACACTGAAGCTTTCTTT.

This clonotype was seen at least ten times. J is TRBJ2-7 and V is TRBV30, with D unresolved. Germline values: CDR1 GTSNPN, CDR2 SVGIG (reference sequence). The CDR3 covers 13 residues. Trimming removed 0 bases at V and 6 bases at J, with 12 bases between. CDR3 residues: CAWSVQSASEQYV. The CDR3 DNA reads TGTGCCTGGAGTGTACAGTCGGCCTCCGAGCAGTACGTC.

This clonotype appeared a few times. The chain is built from TRBV2 and TRBJ2-1, with no clear D. The CDR3 runs 12 residues. V gave up 7 bases and J gave up 5 bases, with 9 bases separating them. Germline-derived CDR1 and CDR2 are SNHLY and FYNNEI. The CDR3 nucleotides read TGTGCCAGCACCGGATTAAACAATGAGCAGTTCTTC. Translated: CASTGLNNEQFF.

The gene calls are TRBV28 and TRBJ1-2; TRBD1 agrees at 8 bases. This CDR3 has 12 amino acids. CDR1 and CDR2 (germline): MDHEN, SYDVKM. The trim removed 11 bases at V and 7 bases at J, leaving 9 bases unmatched. CDR3 loop: CASRTGWAGYTF. CDR3 DNA: TGTGCCTCCCGGACAGGGTGGGCTGGCTACACCTTC.

This clonotype was recorded at least ten times. The genes are TRBV6-6 and TRBJ1-5, with 10 bases identical to TRBD1. V dropped 6 bases and J dropped 7; count of bases not matched to a gene: 6. The CDR3 totals 14 residues. The germline CDR1 and CDR2 sequences are MNHNY and SVGAGI (reference sequence). The DNA of the CDR3 is TGTGCCAGCAGAACCGGACAGGGGGACCAGCCCCAGCATTTT. It specifies CASRTGQGDQPQHF.

At least ten counts were recorded for this clonotype. V gene TRBV7-8 combines with J gene TRBJ1-4; D uncertain. The V end lost 11 bases, the J end lost 3 bases, and 16 bases lay between the germline ends. Germline CDR1 reads SGHVS; CDR2 reads FQNEAQ. This CDR3 contains 14 residues. CDR3 in DNA: TGTGCCGCGGCGGGTCTCGGTGCTAATGAAAAACTGTTTTTT. Translating it yields CAAAGLGANEKLFF.

This clonotype was detected ten times or more. This chain links TRBV11-3 with TRBJ1-1; TRBD1 matches 10 bases. Trimming cost V 1 base and J 4 bases; bases outside gene matches: 6. The length of the CDR3 is 16 residues. Germline assignment: CDR1 SGHNT and CDR2 YENEEA. The CDR3 region has the DNA TGTGCCAGCAGCTTAGCCCGGGGACAGGGGAGCACTGAAGCTTTCTTT. It yields the protein CASSLARGQGSTEAFF.

The chain carries TRBV5-4 and TRBJ1-4; D ambiguous. CDR1 and CDR2 (germline): SGHNT, YYREEE (reference sequence). V was trimmed by 5 bases and J by 4 bases, leaving 9 bases between them. CDR3 size: 13 residues. CDR3 coding DNA: TGTGCCAGCAGGAAAGACAATAATGAAAAACTGTTTTTT. Its translation is CASRKDNNEKLFF.

This clonotype came up many times. The V and J genes are TRBV7-8 and TRBJ2-7, with D perhaps being TRBD1 or TRBD2 (6 bases each). This CDR3 comprises 16 residues. Germline V gene sequence: CDR1 SGHVS, CDR2 FQNEAQ. Deletions cut 5 bases from V and 5 bases from J, with 22 bases between. CDR3 residues: CASSEGGGGPRNEQYV. In DNA, the CDR3 is TGTGCCAGCAGCGAGGGGGGTGGGGGACCGAGGAACGAGCAGTACGTC.

A single count supports this clonotype. The chain carries TRBV4-1 and TRBJ2-2; TRBD1 agrees at 7 bases. The CDR3 covers 15 residues. V was pared by 6 bases and J by 6 bases, with 10 bases of the junction left unmatched. Looked up from germline, CDR1 is MGHRA and CDR2 is YSYEKL. The DNA for the CDR3 is TGCGCCAGCAGAGATTACAGGGGACCATCCGGGGAGCTGTTTTTT. Encoded protein: CASRDYRGPSGELFF.

This clonotype turned up a few times. This sequence joins TRBV28 and TRBJ2-5, with D uncertain. The CDR3 consists of 14 residues. CDR1 is MDHEN and CDR2 is SYDVKM in the germline V gene. V lost 2 bases, J lost 5 bases, and 12 bases lay in between. The CDR3 DNA sequence: TGTGCCAGCAGTTTACCGTCCCAACGGGAGACCCAGTACTTC. Translating it yields CASSLPSQRETQYF.

This clonotype occurred many times. The chain employs TRBV20-1 and TRBJ2-5; 9 bases fit TRBD2. Germline lookup yields CDR1 DFQATT and CDR2 SNEGSKA (reference sequence). The length of the CDR3 is 14 residues. Germline trimming cut 3 bases from V and 5 bases from J; bases unmatched to any gene: 7. For the CDR3, the DNA is TGCAGTGCTAGGGTAGCGGGAGCGAGGGAGACCCAGTACTTC. As protein: CSARVAGARETQYF.

This clonotype was detected many times. The CDR3 loop is CASSQDRLVEFF. CDR3 DNA: TGTGCCAGCAGCCAAGATAGGCTAGTAGAGTTCTTC. The chain employs TRBV14 and TRBJ2-1, with unresolved D. The CDR3 length is 12 residues. Germline V gene data show CDR1 as SGHDN and CDR2 as FVKESK. V was clipped by 0 bases and J by 14 bases, with 11 bases between them.

This clonotype was observed at least ten times. V and J are TRBV7-2 and TRBJ1-5; TRBD1 matches at 7 bases. The CDR3 spans 15 residues. Germline V lookup: CDR1 SGHTA, CDR2 FQGNSA. After removal of 1 base from V and 4 bases from J, the junction contained 4 bases not matched to a gene. The CDR3 here is CASSLGQGRNQPQHF. In nucleotides, the CDR3 is TGTGCCAGCAGCTTAGGACAGGGTCGTAATCAGCCCCAGCATTTT.

This clonotype has a handful of counts. V gene TRBV7-2 combines with J gene TRBJ2-1; no firm D call. From germline, CDR1 is SGHTA and CDR2 FQGNSA. The CDR3 length is 13 residues. Trimming left V 3 bases short and J 7 bases short, with 10 bases between. CDR3 bases: TGTGCCAGCAGCTTTAATACGAGGAATGAGCAGTTCTTC. Its protein is CASSFNTRNEQFF.

This clonotype was found a few times. The genes are TRBV14 and TRBJ2-1; either TRBD1 or TRBD2 may fit D (6 bases each). Trimming shortened V by 8 bases and J by 4 bases, and 18 bases separated the two germline ends. This CDR3 has 15 amino acids. From germline, CDR1 is SGHDN and CDR2 FVKESK. The CDR3 loop is CASRDWGTSYNEQFF. The CDR3 DNA follows: TGTGCCAGCCGGGACTGGGGGACATCTTACAATGAGCAGTTCTTC. Supplemented by reference TRBV14 and TRBJ2-1, the full variable domain reads EAGVTQFPSHSVIEKGQTVTLRCDPISGHDNLYWYRRVMGKEIKFLLHFVKESKQDESGMPNNRFLAERTGGTYSTLKVQPAELEDSGVYFCASRDWGTSYNEQFFGPGTRLTVL.

This clonotype was counted many times. The chain has TRBV28 and TRBJ2-5, with D perhaps TRBD1 or TRBD2 (5 bases each). The CDR3 has 13 amino acids. Germline CDR1 MDHEN, CDR2 SYDVKM. The V end was cut by 8 bases, the J end by 3 bases, with 13 bases between. Written as DNA, the CDR3 is TGTGCCAGCGTGGGGGTCGGGAAAGAGACCCAGTACTTC. Translation gives CASVGVGKETQYF. The complete variable domain, with remaining parts taken from reference TRBV28 and TRBJ2-5, reads DVKVTQSSRYLVKRTGEKVFLECVQDMDHENMFWYRQDPGLGLRLIYFSYDVKMKEKGDIPEGYSVSREKKERFSLILESASTNQTSMYLCASVGVGKETQYFGPGTRLLVL.

V gene TRBV20-1 combines with J gene TRBJ2-3; D remains unclear. V was clipped by 3 bases and J by 1 base, with 8 bases between them. This CDR3 is 13 amino acids long. CDR1 is DFQATT and CDR2 is SNEGSKA in the germline V gene (reference sequence). DNA of the CDR3: TGCAGTGCTAGTGGTCTTGGCACAGATACGCAGTATTTT. Its translation: CSASGLGTDTQYF.

The CDR3 sequence is CASSPPEGVGTDTQYF. The DNA for the CDR3 is TGTGCCAGCTCACCACCAGAAGGGGTCGGGACAGATACGCAGTATTTT. The gene calls are TRBV18 and TRBJ2-3; D is perhaps TRBD1 (5 bases). The CDR3 has 16 residues. The germline V gene has CDR1 KGHSH and CDR2 LQKENI. The V and J ends lost 0 bases and 3 bases respectively, with 13 bases between them.

Turning to this clonotype: This clone may be a read error of a much larger clone one base away. The chain recombines TRBV6-5 with TRBJ1-2; D remains unclear. V lost 7 bases and J lost 4, with 10 bases in between. Germline V gene sequence: CDR1 MNHEY, CDR2 SVGAGI. The CDR3 runs to 12 residues. CDR3 in amino acids: CASKIGSYGYTF. The DNA for the CDR3 is TGTGCCAGCAAGATAGGGAGCTATGGCTACACCTTC.

This clonotype was recorded many times. The CDR3 loop reads CSAWWASAYEQYF. The CDR3 bases are TGCAGTGCTTGGTGGGCCAGTGCCTACGAGCAGTACTTC. This sequence joins TRBV20-1 and TRBJ2-7; D ambiguous. Germline V CDR1 and CDR2: DFQATT, SNEGSKA (reference sequence). The CDR3 is 13 amino acids. Between the trimmed V and J ends, which lost 5 bases and 2 bases, there was a span of 13 bases.